A single sample is the source of the 21 T cell receptor beta chains below, sequenced in a study of T cells in Graves' hyperthyroidism and ophthalmopathy. TCR beta CDR3 region amplification was performed from RNA transcripts. The TCR CDR3 was amplified in a first-round RT-PCR using the HTBI primer set. TCRdb analysed the multiplex PCR reads with MiXCR anew, one entry per CDR3 protein. The profile covers about 180,000 distinct CDR3 sequences, with 17% appearing a single time and 25% to 30% taken by the ten largest. Sample: blood. These receptors all stem from a woman aged 45-59 years with Graves' hyperthyroidism.

This clonotype has a count of ten or more. Written as DNA, the CDR3 is TGTGCCAGCAGTTACCCCACCGACAGGGGATTGAACACTGAAGCTTTCTTT. Translating gives CASSYPTDRGLNTEAFF. This chain links TRBV6-6 with TRBJ1-1; 8 positions agree with TRBD1. V gave up 2 bases and J gave up 0 bases; unmatched junction bases: 8. CDR3 length: 17 residues. CDR1 is MNHNY, CDR2 SVGAGI, per germline (reference sequence).

This clonotype was seen a handful of times. The V call is TRBV7-6, the J call TRBJ2-1; 9 nucleotides agree with TRBD1. The CDR3 consists of 16 residues. The junction had 8 bases not matched to a gene; V was cut back by 0 bases and J by 8 bases. Per the germline V gene, CDR1 is SGHVS and CDR2 is FNYEAQ. The CDR3 protein is CASSLATGQGGHEQFF. CDR3 DNA: TGTGCCAGCAGCTTAGCAACGGGACAGGGTGGCCATGAGCAGTTCTTC.

In its sample, this clonotype was seen many times. The chain uses TRBV7-2 and TRBJ2-4; TRBD1 matches at 10 bases. Germline CDR1 is SGHTA and CDR2 is FQGNSA. The CDR3 contains 17 residues. The V segment lost 2 bases and the J segment 6 bases; nucleotides outside the gene matches: 10. The CDR3 sequence is CASSLSSRTGGRNIQYF. As DNA, the CDR3 is TGTGCCAGCAGCTTAAGCTCCCGGACAGGGGGAAGAAACATTCAGTACTTC.

The table lists this clonotype with many counts. The V gene is TRBV13, the J gene TRBJ1-2, with D hard to call. CDR1 is PRHDT and CDR2 is FYEKMQ in the germline V gene (reference sequence). Trimming removed 0 bases from V and 6 bases from J, with 14 bases in between. The length of the CDR3 is 15 residues. In DNA, the CDR3 is TGTGCCAGCAGCTTAGGGTCCAGCGATGGGGATGGCTACACCTTC. Translating it yields CASSLGSSDGDGYTF.

In this sample, this clonotype turned up many times. The rearrangement uses TRBV6-2 or TRBV6-3 and TRBJ2-5, with D perhaps given as TRBD1 or TRBD2 (5 bases each). V gave up 2 bases and J gave up 4 bases, with 14 bases separating them. Germline CDR1 is MNHEY and CDR2 is SVGEGT. The CDR3 extends over 15 amino acids. The CDR3 region has the DNA TGTGCCAGCAGTTACGAGGCTGAGGGACGAGAGACCCAGTACTTC. Translation gives CASSYEAEGRETQYF.

This clonotype was observed many times. The genes are TRBV27 and TRBJ1-5; D remains ambiguous. The CDR3 consists of 13 residues. Germline V gene data show CDR1 as MNHEY and CDR2 as SMNVEV (reference sequence). V was trimmed by 6 bases and J by 3 bases, leaving 9 bases between them. The CDR3 is CASSPIPNQPQHF. For the CDR3, the DNA is TGTGCCAGCAGCCCTATCCCCAATCAGCCCCAGCATTTT.

About this clonotype itself: A much larger clone lies one base from this, so it may be a read error. CDR3 loop: CATPDDDYGYTF. The CDR3 nucleotides read TGTGCCACCCCAGACGACGACTATGGCTACACCTTC. This sequence joins TRBV6-1 and TRBJ1-2; D is uncertain. The CDR3 has 12 amino acids. The germline V gene has CDR1 MNHNS and CDR2 SASEGT. Trimming took 10 bases from V and 3 from J, leaving 12 bases between them.

This clonotype showed up many times. CDR3 sequence: CASSIASGGTDTQYF. CDR3 DNA sequence: TGTGCCAGCAGTATTGCTAGCGGGGGCACAGATACGCAGTATTTT. V usage is TRBV12-3 or TRBV12-4 and J usage is TRBJ2-3, with 9 bases fitting TRBD2. After removal of 5 bases from V and 1 base from J, the junction contained 4 bases not matched to a gene. This CDR3 has 15 residues.

This clonotype was counted ten times or more. In nucleotides, the CDR3 is TGCAGTGCTAGGAGTGGCATCCTTGAGACCCAGTACTTC. Its protein product is CSARSGILETQYF. The chain links TRBV20-1 to TRBJ2-5; D call uncertain. Between the trimmed V and J ends, which lost 3 bases and 5 bases, there was a span of 13 bases. The germline V gene encodes CDR1 DFQATT and CDR2 SNEGSKA (reference sequence). The length of the CDR3 is 13 residues.

This clonotype was observed at least ten times. The genes are TRBV7-8 and TRBJ1-3; weak D call: TRBD1 (5 bases). The germline V gene has CDR1 SGHVS and CDR2 FQNEAQ. This CDR3 has 16 residues. V lost 5 bases and J 0 bases, leaving 14 bases between the germline ends. This CDR3 reads CASSPGRPFSGNTIYF. CDR3 DNA: TGTGCCAGCAGCCCGGGACGGCCTTTCTCTGGAAACACCATATATTTT.

V is TRBV3-1 and J is TRBJ1-3; the D gene is possibly TRBD1 (6 bases). Germline V gene lookup returns CDR1 LGHDT and CDR2 YNNKEL (reference sequence). The CDR3 runs 16 residues. V gave up 0 bases and J gave up 0 bases, with 9 bases separating them. CDR3 nucleotides: TGTGCCAGCAGCCAAGATGGACAGACCTCTGGAAACACCATATATTTT. Amino acids: CASSQDGQTSGNTIYF.

Ten or more counts support this clonotype. The rearrangement joins TRBV3-1 to TRBJ2-7; weak D call: TRBD1 (6 bases). The CDR3 has 17 amino acids. The V end lost 0 bases, the J end lost 1 base, and 16 bases lay between the germline ends. Germline CDR1 LGHDT, CDR2 YNNKEL (reference sequence). This chain's CDR3 is CASSQDQTGSGSYEQYF. The CDR3 region has the DNA TGTGCCAGCAGCCAAGACCAAACAGGGTCGGGGTCCTACGAGCAGTACTTC.

This clonotype was counted a few times. The J gene is TRBJ2-2, the V gene TRBV5-1, with 9 bases aligning to TRBD1. Losses at the gene ends were 3 bases for V and 5 bases for J; bases not matched to a gene: 5. Germline V gene data show CDR1 as SGHRS and CDR2 as YFSETQ. CDR3 length: 15 residues. CDR3 bases: TGCGCCAGCAGCTCCGGGACAGGGTTTACCGGGGAGCTGTTTTTT. Translation: CASSSGTGFTGELFF.

The V call is TRBV11-2, the J call TRBJ1-1; D possibly corresponds to TRBD1 (6 bases). The CDR3 covers 12 residues. CDR1 and CDR2 (germline): SGHAT, FQNNGV. Trimming took 4 bases from V and 11 from J, leaving 14 bases between them. The DNA for the CDR3 is TGTGCCAGCAGCTATGTCTCAGGGGTGGCTTTCTTT. Protein product: CASSYVSGVAFF.

In its sample, this clonotype was seen many times. This sequence joins TRBV19 and TRBJ2-5; no clear D gene. The germline gives CDR1 LNHDA, CDR2 SQIVND (reference sequence). The CDR3 totals 17 residues. Trimming removed 0 bases at V and 2 bases at J, with 16 bases between. The chain's CDR3 is CASSIDSHLGVQETQYF. The CDR3 DNA sequence: TGTGCCAGTAGTATAGACTCACATTTGGGCGTTCAAGAGACCCAGTACTTC. Complete variable domain (other parts from reference TRBV19 and TRBJ2-5): DGGITQSPKYLFRKEGQNVTLSCEQNLNHDAMYWYRQDPGQGLRLIYYSQIVNDFQKGDIAEGYSVSREKKESFPLTVTSAQKNPTAFYLCASSIDSHLGVQETQYFGPGTRLLVL.

This clonotype was counted ten times or more. The V and J genes are TRBV7-8 and TRBJ2-7; 7 nucleotides match TRBD2. V shed 4 bases and J 3 bases; nucleotides not matched to a gene: 18. There are 18 residues in the CDR3. Germline values: CDR1 SGHVS, CDR2 FQNEAQ. The CDR3 spells CASSSEGVGGVTNYEQYF. CDR3 bases: TGTGCCAGCAGCTCCGAGGGAGTTGGGGGGGTAACCAACTACGAGCAGTACTTC. Together with reference TRBV7-8 and TRBJ2-7, the CDR3 gives the full variable domain: GAGVSQSPRYKVAKRGQDVALRCDPISGHVSLFWYQQALGQGPEFLTYFQNEAQLDKSGLPSDRFFAERPEGSVSTLKIQRTQQEDSAVYLCASSSEGVGGVTNYEQYFGPGTRLTVT.

The CDR3 sequence is CASTPSGLGNEQFF. CDR3 nucleotide sequence: TGTGCCAGCACTCCTAGCGGGCTGGGAAATGAGCAGTTCTTC. J is TRBJ2-1 and V is TRBV2; 8 bases align to TRBD2. J gave up 7 bases and V 7 bases, and 9 bases lay outside the gene matches. Germline lookup yields CDR1 SNHLY and CDR2 FYNNEI. The CDR3 runs 14 residues.

This clonotype appeared a few times. This chain joins TRBV18 and TRBJ1-5, with TRBD1 as a possible D gene (6 bases). Germline-derived CDR1 and CDR2 are KGHSH and LQKENI. CDR3 length: 14 amino acids. The germline V and J ends were trimmed by 6 bases and 6 bases, with 15 bases remaining between them. The CDR3 sequence is CASSLTGSLQPQHF. DNA of the CDR3: TGTGCCAGCTCCCTCACAGGGAGTCTTCAGCCCCAGCATTTT.

This clonotype was seen ten or more times. CDR3 nucleotide sequence: TGTGCCAGCCGCTATAGCAATCAGCCCCAGCATTTT. Protein product: CASRYSNQPQHF. The V and J genes are TRBV2 and TRBJ1-5; D is ambiguous. Germline V gene sequence: CDR1 SNHLY, CDR2 FYNNEI. The CDR3 contains 12 residues. V was pared by 8 bases and J by 0 bases, with 5 bases between.

This clonotype was seen at least ten times. This chain links TRBV2 with TRBJ2-2; weak D call: TRBD1 (6 bases). V lost 7 bases and J 2 bases, leaving 14 bases between the germline ends. CDR1 and CDR2 (germline): SNHLY, FYNNEI. This CDR3 contains 15 residues. For the CDR3, the DNA is TGTGCCAGCAAGTACAGACAGGCAAACACCGGGGAGCTGTTTTTT. It yields the protein CASKYRQANTGELFF.

This clonotype was observed at least ten times. The chain has TRBV5-1 and TRBJ2-3; a possible D gene is TRBD2 (5 bases). The ends were cut back, 4 bases at V and 4 bases at J, with 13 bases in the middle. Germline-derived CDR1 and CDR2 are SGHRS and YFSETQ. The CDR3 consists of 14 residues. The DNA for the CDR3 is TGCGCCAGCAGCAGAGCGGAACTGGCAGATACGCAGTATTTT. It specifies CASSRAELADTQYF. Full variable domain (rest looked up from reference TRBV5-1 and TRBJ2-3): KAGVTQTPRYLIKTRGQQVTLSCSPISGHRSVSWYQQTPGQGLQFLFEYFSETQRNKGNFPGRFSGRQFSNSRSEMNVSTLELGDSALYLCASSRAELADTQYFGPGTRLTVL.